This T cell receptor (beta chain) is from a study of blood T cell repertoires in COVID-19. Study background: Whether acute or convalescent, the COVID-19 samples came from the United States, Italy and Spain.

Sequencing used immunoSEQ multiplex PCR; TCRdb keeps in-frame clones, though not all of them. The table shows approximately 390,000 clones, with around nine tenths occurring only once. Participants, about 18 to 90 years old, spanned around 25 US areas. Cohort 3 recovery required two negative PCRs, clearance, or symptom resolution. This receptor was obtained from a woman aged 50 to 60 who had recovered from COVID-19. The source material was PBMCs or T cells enriched from blood (not recorded which).

The CDR3 DNA follows: TGTGCCACAAGACAGGGGGTGAACACTGAAGCTTTCTTT. It encodes CATRQGVNTEAFF. The gene calls are TRBV15 and TRBJ1-1; TRBD1 aligns across 9 bases. CDR1 and CDR2 from the germline V gene are LNHNV and YYDKDF (reference sequence). The V and J ends lost 9 bases and 0 bases, in that order; junction bases with no gene match: 2. The CDR3 is 13 residues long.